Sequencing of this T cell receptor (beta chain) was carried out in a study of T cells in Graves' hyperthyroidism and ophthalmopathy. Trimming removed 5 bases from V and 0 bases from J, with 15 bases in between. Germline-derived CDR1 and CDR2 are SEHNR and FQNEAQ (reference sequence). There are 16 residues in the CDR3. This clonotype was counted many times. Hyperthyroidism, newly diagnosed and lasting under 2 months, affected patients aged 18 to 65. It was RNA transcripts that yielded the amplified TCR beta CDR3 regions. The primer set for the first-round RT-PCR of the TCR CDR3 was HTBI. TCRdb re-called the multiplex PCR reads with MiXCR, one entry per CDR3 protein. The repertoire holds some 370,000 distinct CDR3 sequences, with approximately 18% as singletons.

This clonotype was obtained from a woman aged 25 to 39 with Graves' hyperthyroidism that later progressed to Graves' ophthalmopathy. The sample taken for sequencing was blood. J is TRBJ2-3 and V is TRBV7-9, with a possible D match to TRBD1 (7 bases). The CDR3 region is CASSTRRDSSTDTQYF. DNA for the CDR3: TGTGCCAGCAGCACGCGGCGGGACAGTAGCACAGATACGCAGTATTTT.